A single sample is the source of the 30 T cell receptor beta chains below, sequenced in a study of blood T cells in healthy people across ages. Next came a second PCR, run for about 7 to 12 cycles, which used a sample-barcoded 5' primer along with a J-beta primer mix. TCRdb re-analysed the 5' RACE reads in MiXCR, keeping a single row per CDR3 protein. The table shows about a million distinct CDR3 sequences, with around 48% occurring only once. Material for sequencing was blood. These TCRs come from a man aged 25-45 years in good health.

This clonotype was picked up many times. The J gene is TRBJ2-3, the V gene TRBV10-3; D possibly corresponds to TRBD2 (5 bases). Trimming removed 0 bases from V and 0 bases from J, with 7 bases in between. Per germline, CDR1 ENHRY and CDR2 SYGVKD. CDR3 size: 15 residues. The CDR3 sequence is CAISESRTSTDTQYF. The CDR3 DNA sequence: TGTGCCATCAGTGAGTCACGGACTAGCACAGATACGCAGTATTTT.

This clonotype was found a few times. This sequence joins TRBV6-5 and TRBJ2-7; the D gene is possibly TRBD2 (7 bases). CDR3 length: 14 amino acids. The V end was cut by 2 bases, the J end by 6 bases, with 14 bases between. CDR1 and CDR2 from the germline V gene are MNHEY and SVGAGI. The CDR3 region is CASSYVGGAREQYF. The DNA of the CDR3 is TGTGCCAGCAGTTACGTGGGGGGGGCCCGCGAGCAGTACTTC.

The CDR3 loop is CASSQEPSGGPVTDTQYF. As DNA, the CDR3 is TGCGCCAGCAGCCAAGAGCCCAGCGGGGGGCCAGTCACAGATACGCAGTATTTT. This chain joins TRBV4-1 and TRBJ2-3; 9 nucleotides agree with TRBD2. V was pared by 0 bases and J by 2 bases, with 9 bases of the junction left unmatched. The CDR3 has 18 amino acids. Per germline, CDR1 MGHRA and CDR2 YSYEKL.

Only a few counts were recorded for this clonotype. The V and J genes are TRBV6-1 and TRBJ2-1; 16 bases map to TRBD2. Germline V gene lookup returns CDR1 MNHNS and CDR2 SASEGT. The CDR3 is 17 residues long. Trimming took 5 bases from V and 10 from J; bases not matched to a gene: 11. CDR3 in amino acids: CASSQGTSGGAYGEQFF. DNA for the CDR3: TGTGCCAGCAGTCAAGGGACTAGCGGGGGGGCCTACGGCGAGCAGTTCTTC.

The V gene is TRBV5-5, the J gene TRBJ2-5, with D perhaps TRBD2 (6 bases). The J call may be in error: the DNA end matches TRBJ2-7 better. The CDR3 covers 15 residues. Germline CDR1 and CDR2: SGHKS and YYEKEE (reference sequence). DNA of the CDR3: TGTGCCAGCAGCTTCTTAAGGACTACTGATTACGAGCAGTACTTC. It translates to CASSFLRTTDYEQYF.

The chain employs TRBV15 and TRBJ2-1; D assignment may be TRBD1 or TRBD2 (5 bases each). The CDR3 sequence is 15 residues long. V was shortened by 1 base and J by 7 bases, with 14 bases between the two germline ends. Germline assignment: CDR1 LNHNV and CDR2 YYDKDF (reference sequence). CDR3 amino acids: CATSRVGTSRNEQFF. The DNA of the CDR3 is TGTGCCACCAGCAGAGTTGGGACGAGTCGGAATGAGCAGTTCTTC.

The genes are TRBV27 and TRBJ2-3; 9 nucleotides match TRBD2. Germline assignment: CDR1 MNHEY and CDR2 SMNVEV (reference sequence). The J segment lost 4 bases and the V segment lost 1 base, leaving 6 bases of the junction unmatched. The CDR3 is made up of 16 amino acids. The CDR3 DNA sequence: TGTGCCAGCAGTTTATTTGCGGGGGGGAGGGCAGATACGCAGTATTTT. The encoded protein is CASSLFAGGRADTQYF.

The CDR3 sequence: CASSLMQGVTYGYTF. The CDR3 DNA reads TGTGCCAGCAGTTTAATGCAGGGGGTTACCTATGGCTACACCTTC. V and J are TRBV28 and TRBJ1-2; 7 nucleotides align to TRBD1. V lost 2 bases and J lost 4; bases outside the gene matches: 7. Germline lookup yields CDR1 MDHEN and CDR2 SYDVKM. The CDR3 loop spans 15 amino acids.

This clonotype was found many times. Being one base from a much bigger clone, this may be a read error. The chain combines TRBV27 with TRBJ2-1; tentative D call: TRBD1 (6 bases). With 5 bases removed from V and 9 bases from J, the gap between germline ends came to 17 bases. Germline-derived CDR1 and CDR2 are MNHEY and SMNVEV (reference sequence). The CDR3 is made up of 14 amino acids. The CDR3 sequence is CASSVSGVASEQFF. DNA of the CDR3: TGTGCCAGCAGTGTCTCAGGGGTAGCGAGTGAGCAGTTCTTC.

This clonotype occurred a few times. The chain has TRBV18 and TRBJ2-1; 8 nucleotides line up with TRBD2. With 6 bases clipped from V and 5 bases from J, the junction kept 6 bases outside the gene matches. The CDR3 contains 14 residues. Germline CDR1 is KGHSH and CDR2 is LQKENI. The CDR3 sequence: CASSAGTRDNEQFF. In DNA form, the CDR3 reads TGTGCCAGCTCGGCCGGGACTAGGGACAATGAGCAGTTCTTC.

The V and J genes are TRBV20-1 and TRBJ1-4; D gene unclear. Deletions cut 0 bases from V and 4 bases from J, with 12 bases between. CDR1 is DFQATT, CDR2 SNEGSKA, per germline (reference sequence). The CDR3 runs 15 residues. CDR3 loop: CSARDWPDYNEKLFF. CDR3 DNA sequence: TGCAGTGCTAGAGATTGGCCAGATTATAATGAAAAACTGTTTTTT.

This clonotype showed up just once. The chain has TRBV6-5 and TRBJ2-5; tentatively, D is TRBD1 or TRBD2 (5 bases each). Between the trimmed V and J ends, which lost 6 bases and 6 bases, there was a span of 17 bases. CDR1 is MNHEY and CDR2 is SVGAGI in the germline V gene. The CDR3 runs to 14 residues. The CDR3 reads CASRPREGWKTQYF. CDR3 DNA: TGTGCCAGCAGACCCCGTGAGGGGTGGAAGACCCAGTACTTC.

Concerning this clonotype itself: One end of the junction varies from germline; a read error may be responsible. V gene TRBV7-3 combines with J gene TRBJ2-1; the D call may be TRBD1 or TRBD2 (5 bases each). The germline V gene has CDR1 SGHTA and CDR2 FQGTGA. This CDR3 comprises 18 residues. This CDR3 reads CASSLVGPGPSSYNGQFF. DNA for the CDR3: TGTGCCAGCAGCTTAGTCGGTCCGGGACCAAGCTCCTACAATGGGCAGTTCTTC.

V and J are TRBV6-2 or TRBV6-3 and TRBJ2-7; 10 bases match TRBD2. The germline CDR1 and CDR2 sequences are MNHEY and SVGEGT. With V trimmed by 5 bases and J by 2 bases, 3 bases remained unmatched. This CDR3 spans 14 amino acids. CDR3 region: CASSRAGGPYEQYF. In DNA form, the CDR3 reads TGTGCCAGCAGTAGAGCGGGGGGGCCCTACGAGCAGTACTTC.

This clonotype was observed a handful of times. V gene TRBV12-3 or TRBV12-4 combines with J gene TRBJ1-4; the D is unclear. The ends were cut back, 4 bases at V and 8 bases at J, with 5 bases in the middle. CDR3 size: 11 residues. CDR3 coding DNA: TGTGCCAGCAGTTCGTGGGAAAAACTGTTTTTT. This codes for CASSSWEKLFF.

The genes are TRBV21-1 and TRBJ2-7; TRBD1 is the table's D call, not checked against the DNA. TRBV21-1 is tagged as a pseudogene. The CDR3 totals 14 residues. The CDR3 loop is CASSKGAGSYEQYF. DNA for the CDR3: TGTGCCAGCAGCAAGGGGGCAGGATCCTACGAGCAGTACTTC.

This chain uses TRBV5-1 with TRBJ2-1; the match to TRBD2 covers 10 bases. The V gene's germline CDR1 is SGHRS and CDR2 YFSETQ. This CDR3 region has 15 residues. V shed 3 bases, J shed 7 bases, and the junction held 7 bases outside the gene matches. The CDR3 coding sequence is TGCGCCAGCAGCTCCCAAGCGGGGGGGCCAAATGAGCAGTTCTTC. This translates into CASSSQAGGPNEQFF. The variable domain in full, completed from reference TRBV5-1 and TRBJ2-1, reads KAGVTQTPRYLIKTRGQQVTLSCSPISGHRSVSWYQQTPGQGLQFLFEYFSETQRNKGNFPGRFSGRQFSNSRSEMNVSTLELGDSALYLCASSSQAGGPNEQFFGPGTRLTVL.

Ten or more counts support this clonotype. V usage is TRBV7-2 and J usage is TRBJ1-5; D is undetermined. The CDR3 is 13 amino acids. Deletions cut 3 bases from V and 3 bases from J, with 6 bases between. Germline V gene sequence: CDR1 SGHTA, CDR2 FQGNSA. For the CDR3, the DNA is TGTGCCAGCAGCTTGAGCCCCAATCAGCCCCAGCATTTT. This translates into CASSLSPNQPQHF.

The chain carries TRBV20-1 and TRBJ2-3; 10 nucleotides match TRBD1. J lost 2 bases, V lost 4 bases, and 9 bases had no gene match. From germline, CDR1 is DFQATT and CDR2 SNEGSKA (reference sequence). The CDR3 loop spans 16 amino acids. The DNA of the CDR3 is TGCAGTGCTACTACCCGGGACAGGGGACCCACAGATACGCAGTATTTT. This translates into CSATTRDRGPTDTQYF.

The CDR3 DNA sequence: TGCGCCAGCAGTTCGGGGGCAGATTCCCGAGAGACCCAGTACTTC. Its protein is CASSSGADSRETQYF. The rearrangement uses TRBV5-1 and TRBJ2-5; either TRBD1 or TRBD2 may supply D (6 bases each). With 5 bases removed from V and 4 bases from J, the gap between germline ends came to 18 bases. Germline values: CDR1 SGHRS, CDR2 YFSETQ. The CDR3 consists of 15 residues.

The V and J genes are TRBV12-3 or TRBV12-4 and TRBJ2-4, with D perhaps TRBD1 (5 bases). The ends were cut back, 4 bases at V and 13 bases at J, with 11 bases in the middle. CDR3 length: 11 residues. CDR3 protein: CASSSRQKQYF. CDR3 sequence (DNA): TGTGCCAGCAGTTCCCGACAGAAGCAGTACTTC.

The J gene is TRBJ1-4, the V gene TRBV4-2; possible D gene TRBD1, 6 bases. The germline CDR1 and CDR2 sequences are LGHNA and YNFKEQ. Trimming stripped 0 bases from V and 5 bases from J, with 13 bases between. The length of the CDR3 is 16 residues. CDR3 sequence: CASSQEPNQGNEKLFF. CDR3 DNA: TGTGCCAGCAGCCAAGAACCCAACCAGGGGAATGAAAAACTGTTTTTT.

A few counts support this clonotype. The J gene is TRBJ2-1, the V gene TRBV9; no firm D call. Per germline, CDR1 SGDLS and CDR2 YYNGEE. The V and J ends lost 3 bases and 9 bases respectively, with 10 bases between them. The length of the CDR3 is 12 residues. This chain's CDR3 is CASSAPQVEQFF. The CDR3 nucleotides are TGTGCCAGCAGCGCACCCCAGGTTGAGCAGTTCTTC.

Comment on this clonotype: The germline gene is not matched at one end of the junction; a read error may be the cause. V and J are TRBV12-3 or TRBV12-4 and TRBJ2-3; a possible D gene is TRBD2 (6 bases). The CDR3 spans 14 residues. The chain's CDR3 is CAGSFQASADTQYF. The CDR3 region has the DNA TGTGCCGGCAGTTTTCAGGCTAGCGCAGATACGCAGTATTTT.

The V call is TRBV11-2, the J call TRBJ1-1; possible D gene TRBD1, 5 bases. The CDR3 sequence is 16 residues long. Germline V gene lookup returns CDR1 SGHAT and CDR2 FQNNGV. Trimming shortened V by 0 bases and J by 1 base, and 12 bases separated the two germline ends. CDR3 protein: CASSLDPMGTNTEAFF. CDR3 sequence (DNA): TGTGCCAGCAGCTTAGACCCGATGGGGACGAACACTGAAGCTTTCTTT.

This clonotype has just a few counts. This rearrangement joins TRBV5-1 to TRBJ1-2; tentative D call: TRBD1 (6 bases). Trimming cost V 4 bases and J 6 bases, with 13 bases left between them. The CDR3 runs 13 residues. CDR1 SGHRS and CDR2 YFSETQ come from the germline V gene. This CDR3 reads CASSPENRDGYTF. Here the CDR3 DNA reads TGCGCCAGCAGCCCCGAAAACAGGGATGGCTACACCTTC.

The V and J genes are TRBV20-1 and TRBJ2-5; D might be TRBD2 (5 bases). The J call is doubtful: the DNA matches TRBJ2-7 better. Per germline, CDR1 DFQATT and CDR2 SNEGSKA (reference sequence). This CDR3 has 14 amino acids. CDR3 amino acids: CSARVVSRADEQYF. The CDR3 nucleotides read TGCAGTGCTAGAGTAGTTTCCCGAGCGGACGAGCAGTACTTC.

This chain links TRBV4-2 with TRBJ2-1; TRBD1 agrees at 7 bases. The V gene end was trimmed by 4 bases and the J gene end by 3 bases; junction bases not matched to a gene: 6. In germline, CDR1 is LGHNA, CDR2 YNFKEQ. CDR3 size: 15 residues. The CDR3 DNA follows: TGTGCCAGCAGCCTGGGACAGAGGAGCTACAATGAGCAGTTCTTC. This sequence encodes CASSLGQRSYNEQFF.

There are a few counts of this clonotype. The chain couples TRBV7-9 to TRBJ1-1; D possibly corresponds to TRBD1 (6 bases). Germline V lookup: CDR1 SEHNR, CDR2 FQNEAQ (reference sequence). The V end lost 7 bases, the J end lost 6 bases, and 15 bases lay between the germline ends. The CDR3 consists of 13 residues. The CDR3 bases are TGTGCCAGCACCTTCGGGGGGGGCGCTGAAGCTTTCTTT. Protein product: CASTFGGGAEAFF.

This clonotype came up a few times. This chain uses TRBV13 with TRBJ2-5, with 9 bases aligning to TRBD2. The CDR3 covers 17 residues. Germline V gives CDR1 PRHDT, CDR2 FYEKMQ (reference sequence). V trimming: 1 base; J trimming: 3 bases; junction bases outside the gene matches: 9. CDR3 loop: CASSLVGLAGSEETQYF. The CDR3 DNA reads as TGTGCCAGCAGCTTAGTGGGTCTAGCGGGGTCAGAAGAGACCCAGTACTTC.